These T cell receptor beta chains were read from a single sample in a study of regulatory dendritic cells for organ transplantation. The method was immunoSEQ multiplex PCR; TCRdb's version includes in-frame clones alone and lacks a portion of them. The data show approximately 22,000 clones, 85% seen once. No antigen has been identified for these receptors. Sequencing was performed on naive CD4+ T cells from blood cultured with dendritic cells. The receptors here all came from a human donor in good health. Both conserved end residues are part of each CDR3. The order of the fields is V gene, J gene, D gene, clone size, CDR3 protein, CDR3 DNA. A D gene is named only where the DNA matches it firmly. Part of the rows lack a size; the others show once, few, many or a class for expanded clones.

TRBV4-2	TRBJ2-2	-	few	CASSQEQLTGELFF	TGTGCCAGCAGCCAAGAGCAACTCACCGGGGAGCTGTTTTTT
TRBV7-3	TRBJ2-5	-	-	CASSFQVGGMAQYF	TGTGCCAGCAGCTTTCAAGTCGGCGGGATGGCCCAGTACTTC
TRBV4-2	TRBJ1-2	-	few	CASSRAAGGYTF	TGTGCCAGCAGCCGAGCGGCGGGTGGCTACACCTTC
TRBV28	TRBJ2-7	TRBD2	-	CASSFIIAGGYEQYF	TGTGCCAGCAGTTTCATTATAGCGGGAGGGTACGAGCAGTACTTC
TRBV30	TRBJ2-3	-	-	CAWTGGTDTQYF	TGTGCCTGGACAGGGGGCACAGATACGCAGTATTTT
TRBV5-1	TRBJ1-2	-	-	CASSIDRNRFGYTF	TGCGCCAGCAGCATAGACAGGAACCGGTTTGGCTACACCTTC
TRBV7-8	TRBJ1-2	-	-	CASSLMVERSLNYGYTF	TGTGCCAGCAGCTTAATGGTGGAACGAAGCCTTAACTATGGCTACACCTTC
TRBV18	TRBJ2-1	TRBD2	-	CASSPPTSGGSYNEQFF	TGTGCCAGCTCACCCCCGACTAGCGGGGGTTCCTACAATGAGCAGTTCTTC
TRBV28	TRBJ2-1	TRBD2	-	CASRAGGYNEQFF	TGTGCCAGCAGGGCGGGAGGCTACAATGAGCAGTTCTTC
TRBV19	TRBJ2-3	-	-	CASSARDTDTQYF	TGTGCCAGTAGTGCCCGGGACACAGATACGCAGTATTTT
TRBV15	TRBJ2-1	-	-	CATSEQGKKQFF	TGTGCCACCAGCGAACAGGGTAAGAAGCAGTTCTTC
TRBV15	TRBJ1-4	-	-	CATSRDPGEKLFF	TGTGCCACCAGCAGAGACCCCGGGGAAAAACTGTTTTTT
TRBV19	TRBJ1-2	TRBD1	once	CASYNLDRGSFSGGYTF	TGTGCCAGTTATAACCTGGACAGGGGCTCTTTTTCGGGAGGCTACACCTTC
TRBV25-1	TRBJ2-1	-	-	CASSSSGYNEQFF	TGTGCCAGCAGTTCCAGCGGATACAATGAGCAGTTCTTC
TRBV20-1	TRBJ2-4	-	-	CSGSMENIQYF	TGCAGTGGGTCTATGGAAAACATTCAGTACTTC
TRBV6-5	TRBJ1-3	-	-	CASSYSQGGGNTIYF	TGTGCCAGCAGTTACTCCCAGGGTGGTGGAAACACCATATATTTT
TRBV6-5	TRBJ1-2	TRBD1	-	CASSYARQGAFGYTF	TGTGCCAGCAGTTACGCGAGACAGGGGGCCTTTGGCTACACCTTC
TRBV6-6	TRBJ2-3	-	-	CASSYPDSLRIDTQYF	TGTGCCAGCAGTTACCCCGACAGCCTCCGAATAGATACGCAGTATTTT
TRBV19	TRBJ2-2	TRBD1	-	CASRRSGDRGKGGELFF	TGTGCCAGTAGACGAAGTGGGGACAGGGGGAAGGGCGGGGAGCTGTTTTTT
TRBV29-1	TRBJ2-1	-	-	CSVGRINNEQFF	TGCAGCGTGGGCAGGATCAACAATGAGCAGTTCTTC
TRBV5-4	TRBJ1-1	TRBD1	few	CASSSRDRSSEAFF	TGTGCCAGCAGCTCCCGGGACAGGTCAAGTGAAGCTTTCTTT
TRBV7-2	TRBJ1-5	-	-	CASSHNPGQTWNQPQHF	TGTGCCAGCAGCCATAACCCGGGACAAACATGGAATCAGCCCCAGCATTTT
TRBV4-2	TRBJ2-1	-	-	CASSLAASHAYNEQFF	TGTGCCAGTTCCCTGGCGGCGTCACACGCCTACAATGAGCAGTTCTTC
TRBV7-2	TRBJ2-7	-	once	CASSSGLISSYEQYF	TGTGCCAGCAGCTCAGGACTCATTAGCTCCTACGAGCAGTACTTC
TRBV7-9	TRBJ2-7	-	-	CASSPDPGSYEQYF	TGTGCCAGCAGCCCGGACCCTGGCTCCTACGAGCAGTACTTC
TRBV13	TRBJ2-1	-	once	CASSGLSYNEQFF	TGTGCCAGCAGCGGCCTCTCCTACAATGAGCAGTTCTTC
TRBV7-9	TRBJ2-6	TRBD2	-	CATRASGGSSGANVLTF	TGTGCCACCAGGGCCAGCGGGGGGAGCTCTGGGGCCAACGTCCTGACTTTC
TRBV6-5	TRBJ2-1	TRBD1	-	CASSAPTGVEQFF	TGTGCCAGCAGTGCCCCTACAGGGGTTGAGCAGTTCTTC
TRBV25-1	TRBJ2-7	-	once	CASSESGKRAYEQYF	TGTGCCAGCAGTGAATCAGGCAAAAGGGCCTACGAGCAGTACTTC